Presented here are 21 T cell receptor beta chains from one specimen sequenced in a study of blood T cells in healthy people across ages. PCR was performed a second time for roughly 7 to 11 cycles using a sample-barcoded 5' primer and a J-beta primer mix. MiXCR, applied by TCRdb to the 5' RACE reads, yields one record per CDR3 protein. The sample carries roughly 1,100,000 distinct CDR3 sequences, under 30% recorded once. The sample was also linked to a second study, of T cells of mothers and their children.

The sequenced sample consisted of blood. These TCRs come from a girl aged 2 to 10 in good health.

The V gene is TRBV14, the J gene TRBJ2-6; a weak D match, TRBD2 (5 bases). The CDR3 spans 19 residues. CDR1 is SGHDN, CDR2 FVKESK, per germline. V was cut by 6 bases and J by 0 bases, with 21 bases left in between. For the CDR3, the DNA is TGTGCCAGCAGTCCGATGGGAGCTCCTCGGGACTCTGGGGCCAACGTCCTGACTTTC. This gives the protein CASSPMGAPRDSGANVLTF.

This clonotype was seen a handful of times. J is TRBJ2-1 and V is TRBV12-3 or TRBV12-4, with D maybe TRBD2 (6 bases). Deletions cut 5 bases from V and 11 bases from J, with 19 bases between. There are 14 residues in the CDR3. The DNA of the CDR3 is TGTGCCAGCAGTCCCCAGACCGGGAGTGTAAAGCAGTTCTTC. This gives the protein CASSPQTGSVKQFF.

J is TRBJ2-1 and V is TRBV7-2, with 12 bases matching TRBD2. The ends lost 5 bases at V and 0 bases at J; junction bases unmatched: 8. The germline V gene encodes CDR1 SGHTA and CDR2 FQGNSA. The CDR3 consists of 18 residues. The CDR3 here is CASSLTSGGISSYNEQFF. The CDR3, as DNA: TGTGCCAGCAGCCTTACTAGCGGGGGGATTAGCTCCTACAATGAGCAGTTCTTC.

This sequence joins TRBV6-5 and TRBJ1-2; no clear D gene. The germline V gene has CDR1 MNHEY and CDR2 SVGAGI. Trimming pared 0 bases from V and 8 bases from J, leaving 19 bases between. This CDR3 spans 16 amino acids. The CDR3 bases are TGTGCCAGCAGTTACTCGAACCCGGGAGCCCTGGGGGGCTACACCTTC. Amino acid sequence: CASSYSNPGALGGYTF.

This clonotype was detected only a few times. The CDR3 sequence is CASSPSRVQGETQYF. CDR3 nucleotide sequence: TGTGCCAGCAGCCCGAGCCGGGTACAAGGAGAGACCCAGTACTTC. This sequence joins TRBV7-6 and TRBJ2-5; D remains ambiguous. The CDR3 has 15 residues. V shed 5 bases and J shed 4 bases, with 17 bases lying between them. The germline V gene has CDR1 SGHVS and CDR2 FNYEAQ.

This clonotype was seen a few times. This sequence joins TRBV11-3 and TRBJ2-2; 7 nucleotides match TRBD1. V trimming: 8 bases; J trimming: 4 bases; junction bases outside the gene matches: 10. The CDR3 covers 15 residues. CDR1 and CDR2 from the germline V gene are SGHNT and YENEEA. CDR3: CASGATGAATGELFF. As DNA, the CDR3 is TGTGCCAGCGGGGCTACAGGGGCGGCCACCGGGGAGCTGTTTTTT.

This chain joins TRBV20-1 and TRBJ1-5; TRBD1 agrees at 10 bases. With V trimmed by 6 bases and J by 0 bases, 5 bases remained unmatched. This CDR3 comprises 15 residues. The germline gives CDR1 DFQATT, CDR2 SNEGSKA (reference sequence). CDR3 region: CSAGTGDYSNQPQHF. CDR3 nucleotide sequence: TGCAGTGCCGGGACAGGGGATTATAGCAATCAGCCCCAGCATTTT.

On this clonotype itself: Germline and junction disagree at one end, which may indicate a read error. The chain has TRBV12-3 or TRBV12-4 and TRBJ2-5; 7 bases align to TRBD1. The CDR3 is 15 amino acids. CDR3 DNA sequence: TGTGCCAGCAGCTTAGACAGGGCCACCTGGGGGACCCAGTACTTC. Amino acids: CASSLDRATWGTQYF.

The gene calls are TRBV29-1 and TRBJ1-1; a possible D gene is TRBD1 (5 bases). Deletions cut 4 bases from V and 2 bases from J, with 11 bases between. CDR1 is SQVTM and CDR2 is ANQGSEA in the germline V gene. The CDR3 is 13 residues long. The CDR3 sequence is CSVVRGGNTEAFF. CDR3 DNA sequence: TGCAGCGTTGTAAGGGGAGGCAACACTGAAGCTTTCTTT.

This clonotype was detected only a few times. The CDR3 sequence: CASSQDPSGELFF. The CDR3 DNA follows: TGTGCCAGCAGCCAAGACCCCTCCGGGGAGCTGTTTTTT. This sequence joins TRBV14 and TRBJ2-2, with D unresolved. Germline V gives CDR1 SGHDN, CDR2 FVKESK. The CDR3 is 13 residues long. Trimming stripped 0 bases from V and 6 bases from J, with 5 bases between.

This clonotype was seen a few times. This sequence joins TRBV20-1 and TRBJ2-5; 10 positions match TRBD2. Gene TRBJ2-1 matches the end of the DNA better, so the J call may be wrong. The CDR3 is 14 amino acids. Per germline, CDR1 DFQATT and CDR2 SNEGSKA (reference sequence). CDR3 sequence (DNA): TGCAGTGCACAGAGCGGGGGGGCTTACAATGAGCAGTTCTTC. Amino acids: CSAQSGGAYNEQFF.

This clonotype was observed a handful of times. One base away lies a much larger clone, so this may be a sequencing read error. The gene calls are TRBV28 and TRBJ1-6; D remains unclear. Germline CDR1 MDHEN, CDR2 SYDVKM. The CDR3 loop spans 14 amino acids. In DNA form, the CDR3 reads TGTGCCGGCAGTTCTTTGGGTTCTAATTCACCCCTCCACTTT. Translating gives CAGSSLGSNSPLHF.

The table lists this clonotype with a few counts. The chain employs TRBV12-3 or TRBV12-4 and TRBJ2-2; 10 bases are a match to TRBD2. V trimming: 5 bases; J trimming: 3 bases; junction bases outside the gene matches: 6. This CDR3 comprises 16 residues. For the CDR3, the DNA is TGTGCCAGCAGTCCTAGCGGGAGACCGGACACCGGGGAGCTGTTTTTT. It encodes CASSPSGRPDTGELFF.

The sample holds a few counts of this clonotype. The gene calls are TRBV5-1 and TRBJ2-2, with TRBD2 matching over 7 bases. V lost 4 bases to trimming and J lost 5 bases; unmatched junction nucleotides: 8. From germline, CDR1 is SGHRS and CDR2 YFSETQ. This CDR3 has 15 amino acids. The CDR3 nucleotides read TGCGCCAGCAGCACCCCGGGAGGCGAGACCGGGGAGCTGTTTTTT. Protein: CASSTPGGETGELFF.

The sample holds a few counts of this clonotype. The V call is TRBV20-1, the J call TRBJ2-5; D remains unclear. The V end was cut by 4 bases, the J end by 5 bases, with 20 bases between. This CDR3 contains 15 residues. The germline V gene has CDR1 DFQATT and CDR2 SNEGSKA (reference sequence). In nucleotides, the CDR3 is TGCAGTGCTAATCATCCTACATTACCTCAGGAGACCCAGTACTTC. This translates into CSANHPTLPQETQYF.

This sequence joins TRBV4-1 and TRBJ2-1, with 11 bases identical to TRBD1. In germline, CDR1 is MGHRA, CDR2 YSYEKL. The CDR3 sequence is 18 residues long. J was trimmed by 4 bases and V by 0 bases; bases with no gene match: 8. CDR3 DNA sequence: TGCGCCAGCAGCCAAGATGTCGGGACAGGGGGTAATTACAATGAGCAGTTCTTC. It translates to CASSQDVGTGGNYNEQFF.

This clonotype was seen a few times. This chain uses TRBV12-3 or TRBV12-4 with TRBJ2-4; 8 positions match TRBD1. The CDR3 contains 14 residues. J lost 3 bases, V lost 5 bases, and 3 bases had no gene match. CDR3 coding DNA: TGTGCCAGCAGTGAACAGGGGGGCAAAAACATTCAGTACTTC. The encoded protein is CASSEQGGKNIQYF.

Turning to this clonotype: Because it lacks the conserved phenylalanine or tryptophan at the end, this CDR3 is likely a read error. CDR3 sequence (DNA): TGTGCCACCAGTGATCCTAATCAGCCCCAGCATCTT. This sequence encodes CATSDPNQPQHL. The rearrangement joins TRBV24-1 to TRBJ1-5; D is undetermined. The CDR3 runs to 12 residues. The V end lost 3 bases, the J end lost 4 bases, and 3 bases lay between the germline ends. CDR1 is KGHDR and CDR2 is SFDVKD in the germline V gene.

The rearrangement links TRBV6-2 or TRBV6-3 to TRBJ2-3, with 7 bases aligning to TRBD1. This CDR3 is 15 amino acids long. Germline values: CDR1 MNHEY, CDR2 SVGEGT. V shed 2 bases and J 2 bases; nucleotides not matched to a gene: 4. Written as DNA, the CDR3 is TGTGCCAGCAGTTACGGGGACAGCAACACAGATACGCAGTATTTT. It is translated as CASSYGDSNTDTQYF.

The rearrangement uses TRBV20-1 and TRBJ1-6, with D perhaps TRBD1 (5 bases). CDR1 and CDR2 (germline): DFQATT, SNEGSKA (reference sequence). The CDR3 is 15 amino acids. V was pared by 0 bases and J by 2 bases, with 8 bases between. The CDR3 region is CSARDPGPYNSPLHF. The CDR3 DNA is TGCAGTGCTAGAGATCCGGGGCCCTATAATTCACCCCTCCACTTT.

CDR3 coding DNA: TGCAGTGCAAACAGGGGGACAAGTCAGCCCCAGCATTTT. It translates to CSANRGTSQPQHF. The chain combines TRBV20-1 with TRBJ1-5, with 8 bases that match TRBD1. This CDR3 spans 13 amino acids. V dropped 6 bases and J dropped 6; count of bases not matched to a gene: 7. Germline V gives CDR1 DFQATT, CDR2 SNEGSKA (reference sequence).